A selection of T cell receptor beta chains follows, all from one sample in a study of blood T cell repertoires in COVID-19. The assay was immunoSEQ multiplex PCR, and TCRdb's table has in-frame clones only and misses some. Of 150,000 to 200,000 clones detected, more than 75% appear once; the ten largest clones hold about 7.8%. Sequenced sample: peripheral blood. Receptors originate from a woman aged 60 to 75 with COVID-19, enrolled during active disease. CDR3s include the opening cysteine and the closing phenylalanine or tryptophan. A D gene is named only where the DNA matches it firmly. Expanded clones get a size class; other rows say once, few or many, or leave the size out.

CASSQGLGSSEKLFF	TGTGCCAGCAGCCAAGGACTAGGATCTAGTGAAAAACTGTTTTTT	TRBV3-1/TRBV3-2	once	.	TRBJ1-4
CASSAGGGSSQPQHF	TGTGCCAGCAGTGCCGGAGGGGGCAGTAGTCAGCCCCAGCATTTT	TRBV25-1	.	TRBD1	TRBJ1-5
CASSEGPGGVQPQHF	TGTGCCAGCAGTGAAGGTCCAGGGGGTGTTCAGCCCCAGCATTTT	TRBV25-1	.	TRBD1	TRBJ1-5
CASSFNRGKETQYF	TGCGCCAGCAGCTTCAACAGGGGGAAGGAGACCCAGTACTTC	TRBV5-1	.	TRBD1	TRBJ2-5
CASSLGRGQGQPQHF	TGTGCCAGCAGCTTGGGCAGGGGGCAGGGTCAGCCCCAGCATTTT	TRBV7-6	few	TRBD1	TRBJ1-5
CASSVQGISGNTIYF	TGTGCCAGTAGTGTACAGGGAATCTCTGGAAACACCATATATTTT	TRBV19	.	.	TRBJ1-3
CASSHSRGVSSGRNEQYF	TGCGCCAGCAGCCACAGCAGGGGTGTGTCTAGCGGGAGGAACGAGCAGTACTTC	TRBV4-1	.	TRBD2	TRBJ2-7
CAGGGAGRTYEQYF	TGTGCCGGAGGGGGCGCCGGTCGAACCTACGAGCAGTACTTC	TRBV10-3	once	.	TRBJ2-7
CASSLSPSYEQYF	TGTGCCAGCAGTTTAAGCCCTTCCTACGAGCAGTACTTC	TRBV28	.	.	TRBJ2-7
CATSRDLRAAEAFF	TGTGCCACCAGCAGAGATCTCAGGGCGGCTGAAGCTTTCTTT	TRBV15	.	.	TRBJ1-1
CASSLNRETQYF	TGTGCCAGCAGCTTAAATCGGGAGACCCAGTACTTC	TRBV7-9	.	.	TRBJ2-5
CASSPTSGQETQYF	TGTGCCAGCAGCCCGACTAGCGGGCAAGAGACCCAGTACTTC	TRBV9	.	TRBD2	TRBJ2-5
CASSSTGTSFGEQFF	TGCGCCAGCAGCTCCACCGGGACTAGCTTCGGTGAGCAGTTCTTC	TRBV5-1	.	TRBD2	TRBJ2-1
CASKGQGNADTQYF	TGTGCCAGCAAGGGACAGGGGAACGCAGATACGCAGTATTTT	TRBV7-2	once	TRBD1	TRBJ2-3